The following is a T cell receptor beta chain sequence with its context. These data are taken from a study of blood T cell repertoires in COVID-19. The wider study: Sources were T cells, B-cell-depleted T cells, or PBMCs; the material itself was cDNA or gDNA.

Trimming removed 1 base at V and 0 bases at J, with 16 bases between. CDR1 is MNHNS, CDR2 SASEGT, per germline. The CDR3 sequence is 18 residues long. This table comes from immunoSEQ multiplex PCR, and its TCRdb copy is limited to in-frame clones, with some not included. The sample holds 240,000 or so clones; about 86% are singletons and the top ten take roughly 6.3%. The clonotype comes from a man between 60 and 70 years old with acute or convalescent COVID-19. Sequencing was done on a sample of peripheral blood. J is TRBJ1-3 and V is TRBV6-1; maybe TRBD1 (5 bases). The CDR3 sequence: CASSEGGGSSSSGNTIYF. Here the CDR3 DNA reads TGTGCCAGCAGTGAAGGGGGCGGCAGCTCGTCCTCTGGAAACACCATATATTTT.